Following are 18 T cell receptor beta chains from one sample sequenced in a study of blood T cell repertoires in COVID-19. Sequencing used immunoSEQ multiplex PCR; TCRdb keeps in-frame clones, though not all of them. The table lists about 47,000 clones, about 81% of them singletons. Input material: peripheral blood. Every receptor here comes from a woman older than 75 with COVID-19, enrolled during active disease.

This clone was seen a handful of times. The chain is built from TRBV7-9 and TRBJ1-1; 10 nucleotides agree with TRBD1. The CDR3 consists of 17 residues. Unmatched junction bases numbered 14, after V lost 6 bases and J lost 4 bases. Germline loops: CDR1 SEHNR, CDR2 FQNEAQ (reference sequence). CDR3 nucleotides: TGTGCCAGCAGTTTTAACCCCGGGACAGGGGTGGGCACTGAAGCTTTCTTT. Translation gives CASSFNPGTGVGTEAFF.

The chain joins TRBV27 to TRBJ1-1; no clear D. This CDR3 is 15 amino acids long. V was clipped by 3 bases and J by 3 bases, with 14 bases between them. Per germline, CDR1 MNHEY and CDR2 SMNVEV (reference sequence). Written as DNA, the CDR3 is TGTGCCAGCAGTTTCAGCCAGGCCAGCTACACTGAAGCTTTCTTT. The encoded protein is CASSFSQASYTEAFF.

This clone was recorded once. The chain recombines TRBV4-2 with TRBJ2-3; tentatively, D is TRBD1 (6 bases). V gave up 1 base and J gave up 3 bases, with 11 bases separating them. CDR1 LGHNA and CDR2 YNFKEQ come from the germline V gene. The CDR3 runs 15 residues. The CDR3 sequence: CASSQVGQGTDTQYF. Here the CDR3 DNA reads TGTGCCAGCAGCCAAGTTGGCCAGGGGACAGATACGCAGTATTTT.

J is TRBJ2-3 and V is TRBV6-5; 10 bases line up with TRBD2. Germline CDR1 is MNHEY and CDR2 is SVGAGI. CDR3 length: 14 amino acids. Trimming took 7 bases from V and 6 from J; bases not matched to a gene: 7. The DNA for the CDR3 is TGTGCCAGCAAAGAAGGACTAGCGGTGGATACGCAGTATTTT. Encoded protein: CASKEGLAVDTQYF.

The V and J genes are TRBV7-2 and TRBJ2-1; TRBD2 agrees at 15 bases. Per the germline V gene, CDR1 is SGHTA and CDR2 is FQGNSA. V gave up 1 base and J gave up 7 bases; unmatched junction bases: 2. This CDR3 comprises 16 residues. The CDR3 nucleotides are TGTGCCAGCAGCTTAGAAGGGACTAGCGGGAGGAATGAGCAGTTCTTC. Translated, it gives CASSLEGTSGRNEQFF.

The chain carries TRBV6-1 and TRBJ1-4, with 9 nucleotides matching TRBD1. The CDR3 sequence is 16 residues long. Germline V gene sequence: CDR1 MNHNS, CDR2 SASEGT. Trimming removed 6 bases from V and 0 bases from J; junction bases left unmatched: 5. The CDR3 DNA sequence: TGTGCCAGCAGCGAACAGGGGGCCGCAACTAATGAAAAACTGTTTTTT. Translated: CASSEQGAATNEKLFF.

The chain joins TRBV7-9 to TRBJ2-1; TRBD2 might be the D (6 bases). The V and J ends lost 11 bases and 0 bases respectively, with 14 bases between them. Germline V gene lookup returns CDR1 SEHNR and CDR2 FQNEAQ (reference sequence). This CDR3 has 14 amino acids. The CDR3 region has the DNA TGTGCCGCCACGGGCGGGAACTCCTACAATGAGCAGTTCTTC. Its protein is CAATGGNSYNEQFF.

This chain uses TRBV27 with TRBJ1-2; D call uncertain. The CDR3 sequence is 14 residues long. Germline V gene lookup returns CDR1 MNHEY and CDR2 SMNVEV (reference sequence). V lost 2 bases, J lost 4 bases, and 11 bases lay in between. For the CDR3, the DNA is TGTGCCAGCAGTTTACAAGGCGGAAGCTATGGCTACACCTTC. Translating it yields CASSLQGGSYGYTF.

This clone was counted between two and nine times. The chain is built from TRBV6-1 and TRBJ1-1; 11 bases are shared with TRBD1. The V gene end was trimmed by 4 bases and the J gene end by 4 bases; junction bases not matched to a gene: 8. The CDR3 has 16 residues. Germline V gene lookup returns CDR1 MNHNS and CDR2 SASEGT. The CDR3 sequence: CASSGTGGWVGTEAFF. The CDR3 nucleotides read TGTGCCAGCAGTGGGACAGGGGGCTGGGTGGGCACTGAAGCTTTCTTT.

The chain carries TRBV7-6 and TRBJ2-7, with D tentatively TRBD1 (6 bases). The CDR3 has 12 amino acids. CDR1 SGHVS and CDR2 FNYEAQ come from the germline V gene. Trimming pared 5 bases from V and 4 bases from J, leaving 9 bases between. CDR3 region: CASSPGQYEQYF. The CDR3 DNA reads TGTGCCAGCAGCCCTGGACAGTACGAGCAGTACTTC.

This chain's CDR3 is CASSVVPQGDEAFF. CDR3 nucleotides: TGCGCCAGCAGCGTGGTGCCACAGGGGGACGAAGCTTTCTTT. The chain is built from TRBV5-1 and TRBJ1-1; TRBD1 matches 8 bases. The germline V gene encodes CDR1 SGHRS and CDR2 YFSETQ. The V gene end was trimmed by 4 bases and the J gene end by 8 bases; junction bases not matched to a gene: 10. This CDR3 has 14 residues.

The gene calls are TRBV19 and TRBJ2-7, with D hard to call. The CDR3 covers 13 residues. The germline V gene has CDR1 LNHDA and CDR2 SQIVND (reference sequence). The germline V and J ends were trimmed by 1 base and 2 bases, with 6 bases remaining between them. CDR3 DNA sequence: TGTGCCAGTAGTATAGGACGGGCCTACGAGCAGTACTTC. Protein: CASSIGRAYEQYF.

The CDR3 DNA sequence: TGTGCCAGCAGTTTCGCGGGATTTATCTACGAGCAGTACTTC. This codes for CASSFAGFIYEQYF. The genes are TRBV6-5 and TRBJ2-7; a weak D match, TRBD2 (6 bases). V was clipped by 4 bases and J by 3 bases, with 13 bases between them. The V gene's germline CDR1 is MNHEY and CDR2 SVGAGI. This CDR3 is 14 amino acids long.

In DNA, the CDR3 is TGTGCCAGTAGTGCGGACAGGGGGACCACTAGCACAGATACGCAGTATTTT. This encodes CASSADRGTTSTDTQYF. V usage is TRBV19 and J usage is TRBJ2-3; 10 nucleotides match TRBD1. Germline lookup yields CDR1 LNHDA and CDR2 SQIVND (reference sequence). The J segment lost 0 bases and the V segment lost 5 bases, leaving 8 bases of the junction unmatched. This CDR3 comprises 17 residues.

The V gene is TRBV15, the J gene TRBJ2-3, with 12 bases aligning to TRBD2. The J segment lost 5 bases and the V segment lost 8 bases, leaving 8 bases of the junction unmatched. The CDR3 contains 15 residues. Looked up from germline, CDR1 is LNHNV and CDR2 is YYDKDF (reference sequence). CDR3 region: CATLGTSGQRDTQYF. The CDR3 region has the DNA TGTGCCACCCTCGGGACTAGCGGGCAAAGAGATACGCAGTATTTT.

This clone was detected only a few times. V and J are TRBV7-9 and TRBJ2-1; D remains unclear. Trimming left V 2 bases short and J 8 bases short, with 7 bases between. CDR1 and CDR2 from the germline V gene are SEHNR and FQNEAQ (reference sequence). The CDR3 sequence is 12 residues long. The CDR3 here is CASSLYPDEQFF. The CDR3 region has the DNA TGTGCCAGCAGCTTATATCCTGATGAGCAGTTCTTC. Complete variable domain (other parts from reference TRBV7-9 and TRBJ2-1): DTGVSQNPRHKITKRGQNVTFRCDPISEHNRLYWYRQTLGQGPEFLTYFQNEAQLEKSRLLSDRFSAERPKGSFSTLEIQRTEQGDSAMYLCASSLYPDEQFFGPGTRLTVL.

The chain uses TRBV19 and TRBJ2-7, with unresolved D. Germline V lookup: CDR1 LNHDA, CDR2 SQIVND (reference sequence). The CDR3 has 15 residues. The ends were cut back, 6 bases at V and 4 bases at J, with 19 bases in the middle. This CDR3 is CASRYSHQPQYEQYF. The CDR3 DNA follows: TGTGCCAGTAGATACAGCCATCAACCACAATACGAGCAGTACTTC.

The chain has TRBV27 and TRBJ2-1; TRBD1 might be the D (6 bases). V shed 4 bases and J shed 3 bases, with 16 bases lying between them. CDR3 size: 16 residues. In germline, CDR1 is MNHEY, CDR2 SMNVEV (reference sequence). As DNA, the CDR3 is TGTGCCAGCAGTTCTCCCAGGGGTCCAGGCTACAATGAGCAGTTCTTC. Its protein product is CASSSPRGPGYNEQFF.